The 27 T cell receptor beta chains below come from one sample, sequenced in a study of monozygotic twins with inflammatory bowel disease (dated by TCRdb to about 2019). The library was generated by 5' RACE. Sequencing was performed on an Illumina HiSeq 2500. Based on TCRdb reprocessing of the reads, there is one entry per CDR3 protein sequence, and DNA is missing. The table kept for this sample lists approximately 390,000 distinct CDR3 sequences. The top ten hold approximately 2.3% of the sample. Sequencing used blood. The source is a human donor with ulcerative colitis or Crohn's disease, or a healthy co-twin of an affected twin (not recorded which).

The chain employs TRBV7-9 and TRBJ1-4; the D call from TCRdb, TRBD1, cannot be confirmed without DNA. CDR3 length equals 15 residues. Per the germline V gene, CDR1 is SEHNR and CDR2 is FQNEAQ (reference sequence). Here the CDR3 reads CASSSRGTGAEKLFF.

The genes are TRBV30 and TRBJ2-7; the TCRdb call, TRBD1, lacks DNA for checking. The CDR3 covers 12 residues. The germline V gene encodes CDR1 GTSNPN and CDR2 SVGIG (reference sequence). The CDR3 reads CAWSASGDEQYF.

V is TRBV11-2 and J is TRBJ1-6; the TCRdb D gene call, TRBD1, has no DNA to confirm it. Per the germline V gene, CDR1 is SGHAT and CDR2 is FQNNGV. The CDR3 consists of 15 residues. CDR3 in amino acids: CASSSDRGFGSPLHF.

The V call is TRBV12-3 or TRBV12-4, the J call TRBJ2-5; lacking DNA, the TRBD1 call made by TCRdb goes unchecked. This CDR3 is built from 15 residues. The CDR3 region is CASSSPGQGKETQYF.

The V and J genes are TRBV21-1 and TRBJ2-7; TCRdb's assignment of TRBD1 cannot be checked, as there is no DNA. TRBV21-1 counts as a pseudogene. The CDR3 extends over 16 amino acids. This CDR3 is CASSKGGGLSPYEQYF.

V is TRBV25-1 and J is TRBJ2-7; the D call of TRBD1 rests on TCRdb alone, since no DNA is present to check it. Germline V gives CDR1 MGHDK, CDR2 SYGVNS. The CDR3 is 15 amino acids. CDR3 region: CASSATLGQLYEQYF.

The CDR3 sequence is CASSPSLGVGTEAFF. V gene TRBV4-2 combines with J gene TRBJ1-1; as DNA is missing, the TRBD1 call by TCRdb cannot be tested. CDR1 and CDR2 (germline): LGHNA, YNFKEQ. The length of the CDR3 is 15 residues.

The CDR3 here is CASSLSRGETRNEQFF. V is TRBV7-3 and J is TRBJ2-1; lacking DNA, the TRBD1 call made by TCRdb goes unchecked. CDR3 length: 16 amino acids. Germline CDR1 SGHTA, CDR2 FQGTGA. The full variable domain, in which reference TRBV7-3 and TRBJ2-1 provide the parts outside the CDR3, is GAGVSQTPSNKVTEKGKYVELRCDPISGHTALYWYRQSLGQGPEFLIYFQGTGAADDSGLPNDRFFAVRPEGSVSTLKIQRTERGDSAVYLCASSLSRGETRNEQFFGPGTRLTVL.

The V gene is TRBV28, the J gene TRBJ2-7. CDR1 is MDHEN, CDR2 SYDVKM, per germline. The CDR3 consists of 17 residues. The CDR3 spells CASSFQLAGSRSYEQYF.

The CDR3 is CASSLTGVDEQFF. This chain joins TRBV28 and TRBJ2-1; the D gene TCRdb calls, TRBD1, cannot be checked with no DNA. Germline loops: CDR1 MDHEN, CDR2 SYDVKM. The length of the CDR3 is 13 residues.

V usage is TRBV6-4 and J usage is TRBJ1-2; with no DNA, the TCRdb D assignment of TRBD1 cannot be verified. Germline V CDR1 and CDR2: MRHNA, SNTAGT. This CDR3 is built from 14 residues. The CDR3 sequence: CASSRDTQNYGYTF.

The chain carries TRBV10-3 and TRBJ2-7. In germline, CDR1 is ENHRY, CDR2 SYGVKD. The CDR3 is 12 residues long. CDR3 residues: CAIGSTVYEQYF.

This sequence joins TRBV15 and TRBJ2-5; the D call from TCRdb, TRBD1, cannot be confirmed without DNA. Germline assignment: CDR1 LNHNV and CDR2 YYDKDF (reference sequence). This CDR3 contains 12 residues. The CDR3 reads CATKGGPWTQYF.

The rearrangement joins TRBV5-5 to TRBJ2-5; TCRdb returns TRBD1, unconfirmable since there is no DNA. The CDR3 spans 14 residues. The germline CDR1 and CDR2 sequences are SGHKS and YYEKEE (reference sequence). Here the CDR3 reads CASREQGQSETQYF.

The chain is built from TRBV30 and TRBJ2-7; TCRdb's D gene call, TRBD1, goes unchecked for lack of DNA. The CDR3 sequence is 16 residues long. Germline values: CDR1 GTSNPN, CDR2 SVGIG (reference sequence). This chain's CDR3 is CAWSVRGRGRGYEQYF.

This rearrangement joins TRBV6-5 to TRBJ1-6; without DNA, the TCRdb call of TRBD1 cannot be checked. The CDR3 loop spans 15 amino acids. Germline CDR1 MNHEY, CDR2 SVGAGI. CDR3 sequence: CASSYGGRRNSPLHF.

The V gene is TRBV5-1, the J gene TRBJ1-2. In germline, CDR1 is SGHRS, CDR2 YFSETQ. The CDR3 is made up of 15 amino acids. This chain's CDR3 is CASRPRHGTNYGYTF. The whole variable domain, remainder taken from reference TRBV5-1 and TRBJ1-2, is KAGVTQTPRYLIKTRGQQVTLSCSPISGHRSVSWYQQTPGQGLQFLFEYFSETQRNKGNFPGRFSGRQFSNSRSEMNVSTLELGDSALYLCASRPRHGTNYGYTFGSGTRLTVV.

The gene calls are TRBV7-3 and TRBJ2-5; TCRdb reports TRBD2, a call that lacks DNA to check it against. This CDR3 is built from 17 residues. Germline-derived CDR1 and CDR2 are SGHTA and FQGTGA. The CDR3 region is CASSLSGAGGLLETQYF.

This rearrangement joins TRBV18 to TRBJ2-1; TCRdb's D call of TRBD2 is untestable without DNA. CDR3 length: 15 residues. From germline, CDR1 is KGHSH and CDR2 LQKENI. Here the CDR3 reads CASSPGLSEIDEQFF. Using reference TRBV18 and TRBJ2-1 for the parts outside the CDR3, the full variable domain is NAGVMQNPRHLVRRRGQEARLRCSPMKGHSHVYWYRQLPEEGLKFMVYLQKENIIDESGMPKERFSAEFPKEGPSILRIQQVVRGDSAAYFCASSPGLSEIDEQFFGPGTRLTVL.

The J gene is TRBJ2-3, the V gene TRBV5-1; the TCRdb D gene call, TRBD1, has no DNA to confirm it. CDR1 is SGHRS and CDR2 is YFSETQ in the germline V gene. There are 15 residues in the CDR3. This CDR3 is CASSLGGAGTDTQYF.

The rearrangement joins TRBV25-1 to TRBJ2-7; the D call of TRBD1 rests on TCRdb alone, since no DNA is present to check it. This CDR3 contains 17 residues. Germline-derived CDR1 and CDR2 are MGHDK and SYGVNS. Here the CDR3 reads CASRLSGTGVASYEQYF.

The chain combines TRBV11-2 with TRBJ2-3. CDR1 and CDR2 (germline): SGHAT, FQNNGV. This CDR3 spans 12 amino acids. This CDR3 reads CASTASTDTQYF.

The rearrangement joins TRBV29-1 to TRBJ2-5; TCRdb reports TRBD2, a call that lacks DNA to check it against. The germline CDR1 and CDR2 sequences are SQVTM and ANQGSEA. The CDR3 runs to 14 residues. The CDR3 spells CSVLRGLAGETQYF.

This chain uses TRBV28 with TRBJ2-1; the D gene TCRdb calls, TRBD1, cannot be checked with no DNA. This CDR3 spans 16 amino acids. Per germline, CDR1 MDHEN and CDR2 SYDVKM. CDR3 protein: CASSLRGWAAYNEQFF.

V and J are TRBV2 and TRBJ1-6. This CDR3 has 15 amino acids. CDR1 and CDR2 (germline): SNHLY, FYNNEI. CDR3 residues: CASRPGSSYNSPLHF.

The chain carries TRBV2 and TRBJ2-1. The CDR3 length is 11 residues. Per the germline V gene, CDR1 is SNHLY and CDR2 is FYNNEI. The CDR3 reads CAIRNLDEQFF. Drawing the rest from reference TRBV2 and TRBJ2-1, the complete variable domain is EPEVTQTPSHQVTQMGQEVILRCVPISNHLYFYWYRQILGQKVEFLVSFYNNEISEKSEIFDDQFSVERPDGSNFTLKIRSTKLEDSAMYFCAIRNLDEQFFGPGTRLTVL.

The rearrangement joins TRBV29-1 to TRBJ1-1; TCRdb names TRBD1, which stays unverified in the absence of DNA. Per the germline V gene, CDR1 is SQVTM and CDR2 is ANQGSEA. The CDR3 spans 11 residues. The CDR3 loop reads CSVGAGSEAFF.